The source of this T cell receptor (beta chain) is a study of CD8+ T cells in alopecia areata. Findings and limits, study-wide: Scalp sample data also include resident alphabeta T cells from normal skin. Against the mouse data, patients shared TCRs less clearly, possibly for HLA reasons. Normal scalp showed lower clonality than lesional scalp, especially alopecia totalis/universalis.

CDR3 size: 11 residues. Germline V gives CDR1 SGHDT, CDR2 YYEEEE. The V gene lost 4 bases and the J gene lost 4 bases, with 6 bases spanning the gap. Alopecia areata patients provided lesional scalp punch biopsies and peripheral blood, both collected for the study. With regard to this clone: Antigen: not known.

The authors extracted RNA and reverse transcribed it into cDNA as the sequencing template. TCRdb keeps only in-frame clones here, not all; method: immunoSEQ multiplex PCR. The data show around 140,000 clones, roughly 64% seen once. Sequencing used CD4+ T cells sorted from blood, obtained at week 0. The sequence derives from a human donor with alopecia areata. The chain combines TRBV5-6 with TRBJ2-7, with no clear D. The DNA for the CDR3 is TGTGCCAGCAGCGATGGTTACGAGCAGTACTTC. Translating gives CASSDGYEQYF.